There are many counts of the clone carrying this T cell receptor (beta chain). Antigen: not known. The CDR3 totals 14 residues. Germline lookup yields CDR1 LNHNV and CDR2 YYDKDF (reference sequence). V lost 9 bases and J 2 bases, leaving 14 bases between the germline ends. The sample comes from a study of CD8 T cells in ankylosing spondylitis. TCR beta libraries were made by quantitative 5'-RACE with molecular barcodes. TCRdb reprocessed the 5' RACE reads via MiXCR and lists one record per CDR3 protein. The data contain approximately 90,000 distinct CDR3 sequences, roughly 8.3% of them singletons. General study points: A subset of motif variants has previously been described in the synovial fluid and blood of reactive arthritis. Significant enrichment of disease-linked clones was reportedly seen in matched ankylosing spondylitis synovial fluid. Disease-linked clones displayed a CD8+ phenotype and appeared relatively rarely in peripheral blood.

The origin of this receptor is a male donor with ankylosing spondylitis or in good health (not recorded which). The sequenced material came from blood, either unsorted or a sorted T cell fraction (not recorded which). The J gene is TRBJ2-1, the V gene TRBV15, with D perhaps matching TRBD2 (7 bases). CDR3 DNA sequence: TGTGCCACGACACGGGGGGCAGCCTACAATGAGCAGTTCTTC. Protein product: CATTRGAAYNEQFF.